The 32 T cell receptor beta chains below were found in one sample sequenced in a study of Graves' ophthalmopathy and Graves' hyperthyroidism (dated by TCRdb to 2017 to 2018). The instrument was an Illumina HiSeq 2000. For repertoire sequencing, the TCR beta CDR3 regions were amplified from RNA transcripts. HTBI primers and the Qiagen OneStep RT-PCR kit were used in a first-round RT-PCR, which was followed by a second-round multiplex PCR, size selection and purification. TCRdb reworked the public reads: Q25 trimming with fastp, MiXCR clone assembly, productive beta chains retained. Each CDR3 protein appears once, grouped with its most common genes and DNA. The sample yields around 1.1 million distinct CDR3 sequences; about two fifths were counted once. Clones ranked in the top ten supply over 8.5% of the sample. The source material was peripheral blood or thyroid tissue (not recorded which). Source of these receptors: an adult man with Graves' hyperthyroidism.

The chain recombines TRBV27 with TRBJ1-5; D not resolved. The CDR3 has 16 amino acids. The germline V and J ends were trimmed by 3 bases and 1 base, with 13 bases remaining between them. Germline V gene lookup returns CDR1 MNHEY and CDR2 SMNVEV (reference sequence). DNA for the CDR3: TGTGCCAGCAGTTTCGTAGCAGACATAAGCAATCAGCCCCAGCATTTT. This encodes CASSFVADISNQPQHF.

The rearrangement uses TRBV20-1 and TRBJ1-5; D might be TRBD1 (5 bases). CDR1 DFQATT and CDR2 SNEGSKA come from the germline V gene (reference sequence). Trimming stripped 6 bases from V and 11 bases from J, with 20 bases between. The CDR3 loop spans 13 amino acids. Here the CDR3 DNA reads TGCAGTGCCGTGAGCGGGGCGGGAGAGACCCAGCATTTT. This gives the protein CSAVSGAGETQHF.

This clonotype was observed many times. This chain connects TRBV6-5 to TRBJ1-2; D is ambiguous. In germline, CDR1 is MNHEY, CDR2 SVGAGI. With 2 bases removed from V and 4 bases from J, the gap between germline ends came to 17 bases. The CDR3 sequence is 16 residues long. This CDR3 is CASSYVGPNLGYGYTF. CDR3 nucleotide sequence: TGTGCCAGCAGTTACGTTGGGCCGAACCTCGGCTATGGCTACACCTTC.

The genes are TRBV25-1 and TRBJ2-1, with TRBD1 matching over 10 bases. CDR3 length: 14 residues. V lost 6 bases to trimming and J lost 8 bases; unmatched junction nucleotides: 7. Germline V gene lookup returns CDR1 MGHDK and CDR2 SYGVNS. The CDR3 DNA is TGTGCCAGCAGCTGGGGGGACAGGGGCCATGAGCAGTTCTTC. Its protein is CASSWGDRGHEQFF.

A few counts support this clonotype. This chain joins TRBV11-2 and TRBJ2-5; TRBD1 matches 8 bases. The CDR3 covers 15 residues. CDR1 and CDR2 (germline): SGHAT, FQNNGV. The V gene end was trimmed by 3 bases and the J gene end by 5 bases; junction bases not matched to a gene: 8. The CDR3 protein is CASSFTGQVVETQYF. CDR3 sequence (DNA): TGTGCCAGCAGCTTTACGGGACAGGTAGTGGAGACCCAGTACTTC.

The chain links TRBV7-6 to TRBJ1-2; D gene unclear. Germline CDR1 SGHVS, CDR2 FNYEAQ. The CDR3 length is 14 residues. The germline V and J ends were trimmed by 4 bases and 4 bases, with 13 bases remaining between them. CDR3 loop: CASSYYGLIYGYTF. The DNA for the CDR3 is TGTGCCAGCAGCTATTATGGGTTGATCTATGGCTACACCTTC.

The V and J genes are TRBV20-1 and TRBJ1-1, with D hard to call. Germline CDR1 DFQATT, CDR2 SNEGSKA (reference sequence). The CDR3 extends over 11 amino acids. Trimming pared 6 bases from V and 1 base from J, leaving 6 bases between. The CDR3, as DNA: TGCAGTGCCGAGAAGAACACTGAAGCTTTCTTT. Its translation is CSAEKNTEAFF.

The V call is TRBV27, the J call TRBJ2-7, with 7 bases aligning to TRBD2. V was clipped by 10 bases and J by 3 bases; unmatched bases: 12. In germline, CDR1 is MNHEY, CDR2 SMNVEV (reference sequence). The CDR3 has 14 residues. This chain's CDR3 is CATSKLGLNYEQYF. The CDR3 DNA reads as TGTGCCACCTCTAAACTGGGACTAAACTACGAGCAGTACTTC.

About this clonotype itself: The junction shows a germline mismatch at one end, possibly a read error. The CDR3 DNA reads TGTGCCAGCAGTCCCGGAGGATCGGGGCCAGCAGGAGAGAACACTGAAGCTTTCTTT. This codes for CASSPGGSGPAGENTEAFF. The chain links TRBV10-2 to TRBJ1-1; TRBD1 is a possible D gene (5 bases). The CDR3 loop spans 19 amino acids. In germline, CDR1 is WSHSY, CDR2 SAAADI.

This clonotype was seen at least ten times. The CDR3 nucleotides are TGTGCCAGTAGTACGCGGGACTTCCAAGAGACCCAGTACTTC. Translating it yields CASSTRDFQETQYF. The chain employs TRBV19 and TRBJ2-5, with D possibly matching TRBD2 (6 bases). Germline-derived CDR1 and CDR2 are LNHDA and SQIVND (reference sequence). This CDR3 comprises 14 residues. Trimming shortened V by 4 bases and J by 1 base, and 10 bases separated the two germline ends.

This clonotype came up many times. This chain's CDR3 is CASSLAPPTSYEQYF. In DNA, the CDR3 is TGTGCCAGCAGCTTAGCCCCTCCCACTAGTTACGAGCAGTACTTC. The J gene is TRBJ2-7, the V gene TRBV7-8, with a weak D call TRBD2 (5 bases). Trimming took off 0 bases at V and 4 bases at J, with 13 bases between the two ends. This CDR3 is built from 15 residues. Germline CDR1 SGHVS, CDR2 FQNEAQ. The full variable domain, its missing parts supplied by reference TRBV7-8 and TRBJ2-7, is GAGVSQSPRYKVAKRGQDVALRCDPISGHVSLFWYQQALGQGPEFLTYFQNEAQLDKSGLPSDRFFAERPEGSVSTLKIQRTQQEDSAVYLCASSLAPPTSYEQYFGPGTRLTVT.

This clonotype has a single count. The chain employs TRBV18 and TRBJ1-2; 9 positions agree with TRBD1. CDR3 size: 15 residues. V was pared by 2 bases and J by 4 bases, with 5 bases of the junction left unmatched. Germline assignment: CDR1 KGHSH and CDR2 LQKENI. The CDR3 region is CASSPWDRETYGYTF. The CDR3 DNA sequence: TGTGCCAGCTCACCATGGGACAGGGAAACCTATGGCTACACCTTC.

The J gene is TRBJ2-5, the V gene TRBV29-1, with 10 bases matching TRBD2. The V gene end was trimmed by 8 bases and the J gene end by 5 bases; junction bases not matched to a gene: 8. The CDR3 spans 13 residues. Germline CDR1 and CDR2: SQVTM and ANQGSEA. As DNA, the CDR3 is TGCAGCATCAAGAAACTAGCGGGGGAGACCCAGTACTTC. Residues: CSIKKLAGETQYF. The full variable domain, in which reference TRBV29-1 and TRBJ2-5 provide the parts outside the CDR3, is SAVISQKPSRDICQRGTSLTIQCQVDSQVTMMFWYRQQPGQSLTLIATANQGSEATYESGFVIDKFPISRPNLTFSTLTVSNMSPEDSSIYLCSIKKLAGETQYFGPGTRLLVL.

This clonotype came up a few times. The rearrangement joins TRBV20-1 to TRBJ2-5; possible D gene TRBD2, 5 bases. Germline V CDR1 and CDR2: DFQATT, SNEGSKA (reference sequence). The CDR3 extends over 15 amino acids. V was shortened by 1 base and J by 5 bases, with 17 bases between the two germline ends. The CDR3 DNA sequence: TGCAGTGCTAGAGGGACTTTGGACCCCTGGGAGACCCAGTACTTC. Its protein product is CSARGTLDPWETQYF.

This clonotype was recorded once. This sequence joins TRBV7-6 and TRBJ2-2; tentative D call: TRBD1 (6 bases). V gave up 5 bases and J gave up 3 bases, with 13 bases separating them. CDR3 length: 15 residues. Germline V gene sequence: CDR1 SGHVS, CDR2 FNYEAQ. CDR3 nucleotide sequence: TGTGCCAGCAGCGTTAAGAAGGGGGACACCGGGGAGCTGTTTTTT. It yields the protein CASSVKKGDTGELFF.

There are a few counts of this clonotype. The gene calls are TRBV13 and TRBJ2-6; TRBD1 is a possible D gene (6 bases). V lost 2 bases, J lost 0 bases, and 11 bases lay in between. The V gene's germline CDR1 is PRHDT and CDR2 FYEKMQ (reference sequence). The CDR3 contains 17 residues. CDR3 bases: TGTGCCAGCAGCTTATCGTGGGGGCTCTCTGGGGCCAACGTCCTGACTTTC. The encoded protein is CASSLSWGLSGANVLTF.

This chain links TRBV20-1 with TRBJ1-1; D is unresolved. The CDR3 loop spans 13 amino acids. Germline V CDR1 and CDR2: DFQATT, SNEGSKA (reference sequence). V lost 6 bases and J 3 bases, leaving 14 bases between the germline ends. CDR3 region: CSADHTADTEAFF. DNA for the CDR3: TGCAGTGCCGATCACACGGCTGACACTGAAGCTTTCTTT.

This clonotype was seen repeatedly, ten times or more. This chain links TRBV5-1 with TRBJ2-7; D perhaps matches TRBD1 (6 bases). CDR3 size: 14 residues. Trimming took 1 base from V and 3 from J, leaving 11 bases between them. The germline V gene encodes CDR1 SGHRS and CDR2 YFSETQ. The CDR3 protein is CASSLTGLNYEQYF. CDR3 nucleotide sequence: TGCGCCAGCAGCTTGACAGGGTTGAACTACGAGCAGTACTTC. Using reference TRBV5-1 and TRBJ2-7 for the parts outside the CDR3, the full variable domain is KAGVTQTPRYLIKTRGQQVTLSCSPISGHRSVSWYQQTPGQGLQFLFEYFSETQRNKGNFPGRFSGRQFSNSRSEMNVSTLELGDSALYLCASSLTGLNYEQYFGPGTRLTVT.

The chain carries TRBV19 and TRBJ1-5; TRBD1 is a possible D gene (6 bases). Deletions cut 2 bases from V and 2 bases from J, with 10 bases between. CDR3 length: 15 residues. Germline loops: CDR1 LNHDA, CDR2 SQIVND (reference sequence). This CDR3 reads CASSIKGGRNQPQHF. CDR3 sequence (DNA): TGTGCCAGTAGTATAAAGGGGGGGCGCAATCAGCCCCAGCATTTT. The whole variable domain, filled in from reference TRBV19 and TRBJ1-5, reads DGGITQSPKYLFRKEGQNVTLSCEQNLNHDAMYWYRQDPGQGLRLIYYSQIVNDFQKGDIAEGYSVSREKKESFPLTVTSAQKNPTAFYLCASSIKGGRNQPQHFGDGTRLSIL.

The gene calls are TRBV11-2 and TRBJ2-7; possible D gene TRBD2, 6 bases. This CDR3 is 16 amino acids long. V gave up 6 bases and J gave up 5 bases, with 23 bases separating them. Germline lookup yields CDR1 SGHAT and CDR2 FQNNGV. The CDR3 protein is CASSRGGVQGGNEQYF. CDR3 coding DNA: TGTGCCAGCAGTCGAGGCGGGGTGCAGGGAGGCAACGAGCAGTACTTC. Together with reference TRBV11-2 and TRBJ2-7, the CDR3 gives the full variable domain: EAGVAQSPRYKIIEKRQSVAFWCNPISGHATLYWYQQILGQGPKLLIQFQNNGVVDDSQLPKDRFSAERLKGVDSTLKIQPAKLEDSAVYLCASSRGGVQGGNEQYFGPGTRLTVT.

In its sample, this clonotype was seen many times. This rearrangement joins TRBV12-3 or TRBV12-4 to TRBJ2-5, with 10 nucleotides matching TRBD1. J was trimmed by 4 bases and V by 5 bases; bases with no gene match: 4. The CDR3 sequence is 14 residues long. In nucleotides, the CDR3 is TGTGCCAGCAGTGGACAGGGGGAGGGAGAGACCCAGTACTTC. As protein: CASSGQGEGETQYF.

This clonotype was counted ten times or more. CDR3 DNA: TGTGCCAGCAGTGAAGTGGGTCTGAGCAATCAGCCCCAGCATTTT. Residues: CASSEVGLSNQPQHF. The chain has TRBV2 and TRBJ1-5, with no clear D. Germline V gene lookup returns CDR1 SNHLY and CDR2 FYNNEI. The V gene lost 1 base and the J gene lost 1 base, with 8 bases spanning the gap. This CDR3 is 15 amino acids long.

This clonotype was observed a few times. This rearrangement joins TRBV7-9 to TRBJ2-7; D gene uncertain. The V gene lost 5 bases and the J gene lost 6 bases, with 14 bases spanning the gap. CDR3 length: 13 amino acids. CDR1 is SEHNR, CDR2 FQNEAQ, per germline (reference sequence). The CDR3 here is CASSPDGVGEQYF. The CDR3, as DNA: TGTGCCAGCAGCCCCGATGGGGTAGGCGAGCAGTACTTC.

The genes are TRBV7-4 and TRBJ1-2; 7 nucleotides agree with TRBD1. This CDR3 has 13 amino acids. Unmatched junction bases numbered 4, after V lost 4 bases and J lost 5 bases. CDR1 and CDR2 (germline): SGHVT, SQSDAQ. The CDR3 loop reads CASSYDREYGYTF. In DNA form, the CDR3 reads TGTGCCAGCAGCTACGACAGGGAATATGGCTACACCTTC. The entire variable domain, with the rest obtained from reference TRBV7-4 and TRBJ1-2, is as follows: GAGVSQSPRYKVAKRGRDVALRCDSISGHVTLYWYRQTLGQGSEVLTYSQSDAQRDKSGRPSGRFSAERPERSVSTLKIQRTEQGDSAVYLCASSYDREYGYTFGSGTRLTVV.

In its sample, this clonotype was seen a few times. V is TRBV7-2 and J is TRBJ2-7; TRBD2 matches at 7 bases. Trimming took 6 bases from V and 2 from J; bases not matched to a gene: 10. CDR1 is SGHTA, CDR2 FQGNSA, per germline. The CDR3 is made up of 15 amino acids. The CDR3 here is CASSSTSEGTYEQYF. CDR3 bases: TGTGCCAGCAGTTCCACTAGCGAGGGTACCTACGAGCAGTACTTC.

This sequence joins TRBV20-1 and TRBJ1-1; unclear D gene. The CDR3 is 12 amino acids. Deletions cut 4 bases from V and 1 base from J, with 7 bases between. Germline loops: CDR1 DFQATT, CDR2 SNEGSKA (reference sequence). For the CDR3, the DNA is TGCAGTGCTAACGGGAGGAACACTGAAGCTTTCTTT. It is translated as CSANGRNTEAFF.

CDR3 in amino acids: CASSGAGKLNTEAFF. Here the CDR3 DNA reads TGTGCCAGCAGCGGGGCAGGGAAGCTCAACACTGAAGCTTTCTTT. The chain couples TRBV7-9 to TRBJ1-1; weak D call: TRBD1 (5 bases). CDR3 size: 15 residues. V lost 5 bases to trimming and J lost 2 bases, with 15 bases between them. Germline lookup yields CDR1 SEHNR and CDR2 FQNEAQ (reference sequence).

The genes are TRBV25-1 and TRBJ2-7; unclear D gene. V lost 6 bases to trimming and J lost 1 base, with 13 bases between them. CDR3 size: 14 residues. The germline V gene encodes CDR1 MGHDK and CDR2 SYGVNS. The CDR3 sequence is CASSRSVLSYEQYF. In DNA, the CDR3 is TGTGCCAGCAGCCGGTCCGTCCTTTCCTACGAGCAGTACTTC.

To note about this clonotype: This clone may be a read error of a much larger clone one base away. V usage is TRBV6-6 and J usage is TRBJ1-1, with 8 bases matching TRBD1. The germline gives CDR1 MNHNY, CDR2 SVGAGI (reference sequence). The CDR3 spans 13 residues. CDR3: CVSDRGLNTEAFF. The DNA for the CDR3 is TGTGTCAGCGACAGGGGCCTGAACACTGAAGCTTTCTTT.

The chain uses TRBV18 and TRBJ1-5, with no clear D. V was cut by 2 bases and J by 1 base, with 15 bases left in between. The V gene's germline CDR1 is KGHSH and CDR2 LQKENI. This CDR3 comprises 17 residues. The DNA of the CDR3 is TGTGCCAGCTCACCATTATCTTCTGGAGGGAGCAATCAGCCCCAGCATTTT. It translates to CASSPLSSGGSNQPQHF.

A few counts support this clonotype. CDR3 protein: CALTDSMNTEAFF. The CDR3 DNA is TGTGCTCTGACGGATTCTATGAACACTGAAGCTTTCTTT. The rearrangement joins TRBV7-9 to TRBJ1-1; D is unclear. CDR3 length equals 13 residues. The germline V gene has CDR1 SEHNR and CDR2 FQNEAQ (reference sequence).

On this clonotype: A much larger clone is a single base away; this may be a read error. This likely comes from a read error, as the CDR3 has no conserved phenylalanine or tryptophan at its end. The V gene is TRBV7-2, the J gene TRBJ1-4, with TRBD1 identical over 7 bases. Germline values: CDR1 SGHTA, CDR2 FQGNSA. The CDR3 loop spans 14 amino acids. Trimming at V came to 4 bases and at J to 8 bases, leaving 7 bases not matched to a gene. The CDR3 coding sequence is TGTGCCAGCAGCTCAGGGGGGGCAGGAGAAAAACTGTTTTCT. Its translation is CASSSGGAGEKLFS.